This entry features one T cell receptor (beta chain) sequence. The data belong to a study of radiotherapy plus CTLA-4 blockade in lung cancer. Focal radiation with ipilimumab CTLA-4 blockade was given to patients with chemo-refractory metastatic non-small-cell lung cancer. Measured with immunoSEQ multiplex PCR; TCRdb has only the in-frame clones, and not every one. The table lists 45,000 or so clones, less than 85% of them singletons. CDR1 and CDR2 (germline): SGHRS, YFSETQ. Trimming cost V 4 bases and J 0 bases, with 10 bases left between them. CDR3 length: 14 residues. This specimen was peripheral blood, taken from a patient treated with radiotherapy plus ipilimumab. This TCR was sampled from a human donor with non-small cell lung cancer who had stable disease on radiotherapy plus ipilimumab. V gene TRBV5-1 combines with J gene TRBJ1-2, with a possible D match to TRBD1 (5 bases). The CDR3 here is CASSLGQANYGYTF. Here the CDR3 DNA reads TGCGCCAGCAGCCTCGGACAAGCTAACTATGGCTACACCTTC.